This TCR beta chain emerged from a study of regulatory T cells in long-lasting Graves disease. Through Arm-PCR of CDR3 regions and iRepertoire HTBI primers, TCR beta libraries were built. TCRdb re-analysed the multiplex PCR reads in MiXCR, keeping a single row per CDR3 protein. The table lists about 470,000 distinct CDR3 sequences, 20% to 25% of them singletons. Documented time point: persistent/refractory GD, antithyroid drugs over 5 years with positive TRAb. Isolated PBMC RNA provided the starting material for the TCR library. Under American Thyroid Association guidelines, Graves' disease was diagnosed. In this sample, this clonotype turned up many times. Its target is not known. The study's findings and limits: Persistent disease exhibited a predilection for TRBV28, TRBJ1-2 and TRBJ2-5.

The germline V gene has CDR1 SNHLY and CDR2 FYNNEI. The CDR3 sequence is 14 residues long. Trimming cost V 11 bases and J 2 bases, with 16 bases left between them. The receptor's source is a female donor with Graves disease. The source was peripheral blood mononuclear cells (PBMCs), collected when the disease was refractory, from a patient treated with antithyroid drugs. V gene TRBV2 combines with J gene TRBJ1-5, with a tentative D call TRBD1 (5 bases). CDR3 sequence reads: CASRAGIGNQPQHF. In DNA, the CDR3 is TGTGCCTCCAGGGCGGGGATCGGCAATCAGCCCCAGCATTTT.